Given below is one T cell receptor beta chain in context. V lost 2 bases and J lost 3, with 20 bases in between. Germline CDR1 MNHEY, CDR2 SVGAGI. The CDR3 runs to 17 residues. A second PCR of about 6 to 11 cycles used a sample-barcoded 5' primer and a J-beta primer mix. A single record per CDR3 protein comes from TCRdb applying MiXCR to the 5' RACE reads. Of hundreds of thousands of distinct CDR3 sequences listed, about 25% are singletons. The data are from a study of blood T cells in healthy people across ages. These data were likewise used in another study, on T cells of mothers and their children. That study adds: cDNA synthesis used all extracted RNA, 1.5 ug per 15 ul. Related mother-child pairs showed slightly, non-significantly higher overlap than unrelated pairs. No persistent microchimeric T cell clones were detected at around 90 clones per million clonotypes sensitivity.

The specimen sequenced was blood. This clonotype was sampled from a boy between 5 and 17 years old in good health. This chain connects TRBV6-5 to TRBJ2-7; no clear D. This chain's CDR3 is CASSYLGTGPIYYEQYF. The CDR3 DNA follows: TGTGCCAGCAGTTACCTAGGTACGGGCCCTATATACTACGAGCAGTACTTC.